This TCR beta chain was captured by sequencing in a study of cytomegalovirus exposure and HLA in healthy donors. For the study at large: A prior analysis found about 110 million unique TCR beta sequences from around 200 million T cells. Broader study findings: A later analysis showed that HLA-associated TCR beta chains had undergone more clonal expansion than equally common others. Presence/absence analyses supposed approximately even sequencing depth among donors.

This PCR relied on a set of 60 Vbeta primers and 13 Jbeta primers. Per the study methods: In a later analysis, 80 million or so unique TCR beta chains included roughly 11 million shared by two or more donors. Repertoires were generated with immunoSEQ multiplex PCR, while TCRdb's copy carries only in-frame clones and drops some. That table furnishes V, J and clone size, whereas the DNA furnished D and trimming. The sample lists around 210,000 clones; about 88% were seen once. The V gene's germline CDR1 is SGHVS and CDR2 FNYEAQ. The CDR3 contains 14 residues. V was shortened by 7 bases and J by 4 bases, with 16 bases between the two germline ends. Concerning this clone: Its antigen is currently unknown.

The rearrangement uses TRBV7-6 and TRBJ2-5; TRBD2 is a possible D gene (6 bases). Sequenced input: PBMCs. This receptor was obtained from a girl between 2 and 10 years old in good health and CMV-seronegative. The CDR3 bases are TGTGCCAGCATTGGGCGGGGTCGGGGAGAGACCCAGTACTTC. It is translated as CASIGRGRGETQYF.